This TCR beta chain was captured in a study of regulatory T cells in long-lasting Graves disease. Whole-study context: Treatment with antithyroid drugs for over 5 years, together with positive TSH receptor antibodies, meant persistent Graves' disease.

This clonotype was seen at least ten times. Time point in this sample: persistent/refractory GD, antithyroid drugs over 5 years with positive TRAb. The TCR library was made from RNA that had been extracted from PBMCs in TRIzol. This CDR3 contains 14 residues. V lost 4 bases and J 5 bases, leaving 12 bases between the germline ends. CDR1 is SEHNR, CDR2 FQNEAQ, per germline (reference sequence). Both iRepertoire HTBI primers and Arm-PCR of CDR3 regions were used to build the TCR beta libraries. TCRdb reprocessed the multiplex PCR reads with MiXCR, giving one entry per CDR3 protein. The sample has around 450,000 distinct CDR3 sequences, about 22% seen once.

The receptor was isolated from a female donor with Graves disease. V gene TRBV7-9 combines with J gene TRBJ2-4, with a tentative D call TRBD1 (5 bases). The sequences come from peripheral blood mononuclear cells (PBMCs), collected when the disease was refractory, from a patient treated with antithyroid drugs. The CDR3 protein is CASSSPAGQNIQYF. The CDR3 DNA follows: TGTGCCAGCAGCTCTCCGGCAGGGCAAAACATTCAGTACTTC.